This T cell receptor (beta chain) originates from a study of T cell repertoires in cytomegalovirus infection (dated 2019 in TCRdb). A note on the overall study: Because public TCR beta signatures pointed to carriage of CMV infection together with the matching HLA type, the HLA type of each donor mattered for the analysis. Results and caveats for the whole study, not just this receptor: Cumulative frequency of public TCR beta family members discriminated carriers of CMV infection plus the relevant HLA type in this cohort and an independent roughly 330-donor cohort. The ex vivo response was dominated by HLA-C-restricted CMV-specific TCR beta clonotypes, which also provided the single most frequent clonotype in two of eight donors.

The CDR3 goes from the cysteine to the phenylalanine over 16 residues. Only the CDR3 portion is preserved as DNA: 48 bases, with reading frame beginning at the first base. The junction carries 15 bases between V and J, which are trimmed by 3 bases and 0 bases respectively. The germline V gene (reference sequence) sets CDR1 to DFQATT and CDR2 to SNEGSKA. As concerns this clonotype: No antigen is known for it. It has no much larger one-base neighbor in the sample; base qualities were not kept.

The sequencer was an Illumina HiSeq 1500. TCRdb took the public reads, trimmed them with fastp at Q25, ran MiXCR for clone calling and kept in-frame beta chains. Rows with a matching CDR3 protein are joined into one entry that keeps the most common DNA and genes. This sample is represented by more than 400,000 distinct CDR3 sequences; about 26% of them were singletons. Jointly, the top ten make up roughly 13% of the sample. The TCR originated in a human donor in good health (CMV status not recorded). Some clones in this sample may be carry-over from other donors' samples. Input material: PBMCs. The chain is encoded by TRBV20-1 joined to TRBJ2-1; the D gene is perhaps TRBD1 or TRBD2, as each covers 6 bases. The CDR3 has the sequence CSARVRGLSSYNEQFF. The DNA sequence reads TGCAGTGCTAGGGTCCGGGGGCTAAGCTCCTACAATGAGCAGTTCTTC.